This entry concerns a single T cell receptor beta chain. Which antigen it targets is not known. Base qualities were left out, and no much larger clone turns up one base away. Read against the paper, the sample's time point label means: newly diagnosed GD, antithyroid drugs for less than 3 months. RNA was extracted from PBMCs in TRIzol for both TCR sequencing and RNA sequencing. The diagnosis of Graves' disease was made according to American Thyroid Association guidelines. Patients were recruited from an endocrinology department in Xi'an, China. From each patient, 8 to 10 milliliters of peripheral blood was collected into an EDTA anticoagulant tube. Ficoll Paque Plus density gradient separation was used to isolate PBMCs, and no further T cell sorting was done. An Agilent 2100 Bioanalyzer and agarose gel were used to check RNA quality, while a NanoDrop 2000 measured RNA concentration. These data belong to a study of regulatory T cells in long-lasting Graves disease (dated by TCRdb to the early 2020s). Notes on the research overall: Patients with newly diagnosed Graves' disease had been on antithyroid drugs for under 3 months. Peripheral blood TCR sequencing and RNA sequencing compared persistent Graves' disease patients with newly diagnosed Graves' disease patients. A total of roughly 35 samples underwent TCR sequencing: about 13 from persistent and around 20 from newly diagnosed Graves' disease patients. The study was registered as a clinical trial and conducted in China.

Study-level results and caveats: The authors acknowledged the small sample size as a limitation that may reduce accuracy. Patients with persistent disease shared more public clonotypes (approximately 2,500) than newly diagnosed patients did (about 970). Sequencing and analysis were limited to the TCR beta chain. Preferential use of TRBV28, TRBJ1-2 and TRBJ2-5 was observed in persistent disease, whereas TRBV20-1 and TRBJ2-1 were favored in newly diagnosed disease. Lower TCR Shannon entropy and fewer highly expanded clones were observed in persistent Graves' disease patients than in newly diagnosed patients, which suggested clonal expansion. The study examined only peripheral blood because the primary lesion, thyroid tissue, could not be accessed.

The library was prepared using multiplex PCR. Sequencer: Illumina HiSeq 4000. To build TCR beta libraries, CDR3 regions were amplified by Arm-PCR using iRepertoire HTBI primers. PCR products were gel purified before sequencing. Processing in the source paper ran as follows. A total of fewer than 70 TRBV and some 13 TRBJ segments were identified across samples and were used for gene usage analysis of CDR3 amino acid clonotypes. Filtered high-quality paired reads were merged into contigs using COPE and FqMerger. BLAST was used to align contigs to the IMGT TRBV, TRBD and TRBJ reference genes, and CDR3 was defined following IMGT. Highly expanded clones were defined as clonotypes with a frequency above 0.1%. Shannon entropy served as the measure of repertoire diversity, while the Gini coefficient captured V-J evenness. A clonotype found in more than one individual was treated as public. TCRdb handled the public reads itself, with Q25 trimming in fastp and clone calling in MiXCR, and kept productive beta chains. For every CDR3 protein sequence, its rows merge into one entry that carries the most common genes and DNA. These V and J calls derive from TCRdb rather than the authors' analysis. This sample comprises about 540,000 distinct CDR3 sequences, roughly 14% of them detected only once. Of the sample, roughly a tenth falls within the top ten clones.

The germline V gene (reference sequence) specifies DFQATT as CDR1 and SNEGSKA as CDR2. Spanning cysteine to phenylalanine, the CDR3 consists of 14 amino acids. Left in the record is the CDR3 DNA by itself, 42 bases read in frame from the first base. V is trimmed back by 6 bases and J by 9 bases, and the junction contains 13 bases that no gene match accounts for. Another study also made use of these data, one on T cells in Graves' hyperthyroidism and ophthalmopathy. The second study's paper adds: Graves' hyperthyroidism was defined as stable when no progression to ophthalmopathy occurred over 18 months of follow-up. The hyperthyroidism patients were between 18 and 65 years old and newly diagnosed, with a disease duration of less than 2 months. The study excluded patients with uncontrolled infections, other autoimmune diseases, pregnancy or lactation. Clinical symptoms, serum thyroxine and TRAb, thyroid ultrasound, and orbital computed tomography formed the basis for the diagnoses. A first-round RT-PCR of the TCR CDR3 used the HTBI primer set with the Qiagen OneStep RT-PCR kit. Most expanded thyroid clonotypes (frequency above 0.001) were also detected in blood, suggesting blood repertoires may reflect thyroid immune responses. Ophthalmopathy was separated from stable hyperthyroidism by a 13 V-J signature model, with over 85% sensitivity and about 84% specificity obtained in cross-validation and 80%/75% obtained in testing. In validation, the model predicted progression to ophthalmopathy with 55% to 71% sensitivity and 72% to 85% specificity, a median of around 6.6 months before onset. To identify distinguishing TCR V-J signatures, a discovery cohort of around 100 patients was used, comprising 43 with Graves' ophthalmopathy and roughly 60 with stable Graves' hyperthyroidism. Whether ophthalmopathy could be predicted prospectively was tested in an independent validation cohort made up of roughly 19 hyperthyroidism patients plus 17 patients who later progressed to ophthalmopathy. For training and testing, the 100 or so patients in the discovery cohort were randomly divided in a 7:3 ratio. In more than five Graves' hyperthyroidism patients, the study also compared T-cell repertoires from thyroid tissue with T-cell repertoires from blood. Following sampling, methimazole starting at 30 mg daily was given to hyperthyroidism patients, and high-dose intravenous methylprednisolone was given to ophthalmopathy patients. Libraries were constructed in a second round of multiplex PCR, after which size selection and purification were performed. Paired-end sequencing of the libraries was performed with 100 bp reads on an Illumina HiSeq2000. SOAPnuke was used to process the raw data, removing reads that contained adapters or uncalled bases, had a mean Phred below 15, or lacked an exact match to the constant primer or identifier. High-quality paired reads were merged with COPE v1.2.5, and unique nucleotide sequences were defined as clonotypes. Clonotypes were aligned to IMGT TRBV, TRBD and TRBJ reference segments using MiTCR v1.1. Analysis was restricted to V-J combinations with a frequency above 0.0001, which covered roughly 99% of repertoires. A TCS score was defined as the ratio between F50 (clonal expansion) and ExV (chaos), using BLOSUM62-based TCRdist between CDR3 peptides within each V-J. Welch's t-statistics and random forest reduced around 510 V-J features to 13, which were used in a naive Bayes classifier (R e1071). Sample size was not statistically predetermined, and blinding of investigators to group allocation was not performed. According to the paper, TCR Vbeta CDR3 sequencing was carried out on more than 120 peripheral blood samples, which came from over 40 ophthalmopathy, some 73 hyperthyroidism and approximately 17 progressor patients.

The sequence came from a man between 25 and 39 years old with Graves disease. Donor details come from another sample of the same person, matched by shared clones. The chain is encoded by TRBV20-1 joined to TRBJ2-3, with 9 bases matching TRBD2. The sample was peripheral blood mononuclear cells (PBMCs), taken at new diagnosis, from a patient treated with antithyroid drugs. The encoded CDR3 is CSAHYISGRRTQYF. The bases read TGCAGTGCCCACTACATTAGCGGGAGAAGAACGCAGTATTTT.